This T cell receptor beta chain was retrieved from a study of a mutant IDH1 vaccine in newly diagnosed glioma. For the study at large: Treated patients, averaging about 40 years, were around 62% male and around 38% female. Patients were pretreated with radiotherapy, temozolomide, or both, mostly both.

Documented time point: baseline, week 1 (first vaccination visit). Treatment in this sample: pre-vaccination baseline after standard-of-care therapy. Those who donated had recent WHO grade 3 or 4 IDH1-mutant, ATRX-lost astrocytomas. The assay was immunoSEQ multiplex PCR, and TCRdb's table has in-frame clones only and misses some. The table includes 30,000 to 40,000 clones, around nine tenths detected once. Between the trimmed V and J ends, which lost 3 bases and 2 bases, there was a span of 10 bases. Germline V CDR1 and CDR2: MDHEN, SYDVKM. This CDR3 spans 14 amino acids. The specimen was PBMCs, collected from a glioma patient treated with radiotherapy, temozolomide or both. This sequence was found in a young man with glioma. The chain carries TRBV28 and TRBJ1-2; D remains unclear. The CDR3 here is CASSLAQINYGYTF. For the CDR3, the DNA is TGTGCCAGCAGTTTGGCGCAGATAAACTATGGCTACACCTTC.